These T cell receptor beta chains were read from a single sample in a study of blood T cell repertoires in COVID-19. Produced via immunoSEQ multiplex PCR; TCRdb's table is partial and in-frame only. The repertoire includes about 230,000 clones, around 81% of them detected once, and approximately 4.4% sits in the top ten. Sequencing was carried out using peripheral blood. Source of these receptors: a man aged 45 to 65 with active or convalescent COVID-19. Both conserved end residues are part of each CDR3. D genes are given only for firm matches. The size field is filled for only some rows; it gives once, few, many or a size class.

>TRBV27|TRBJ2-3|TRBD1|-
CASLDRGRGDTQYF
TGTGCCAGCCTCGACAGGGGGCGCGGAGATACGCAGTATTTT
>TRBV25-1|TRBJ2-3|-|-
CASSRDAPDTQYF
TGTGCCAGCAGCAGGGATGCCCCAGATACGCAGTATTTT
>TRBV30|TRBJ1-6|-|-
CAWKVNLNSPLHF
TGTGCCTGGAAAGTCAACTTAAACTCGCCCCTCCACTTT
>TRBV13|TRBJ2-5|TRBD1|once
CASSLRQGARETQYF
TGTGCCAGCAGCCTACGACAGGGGGCCCGGGAGACCCAGTACTTC
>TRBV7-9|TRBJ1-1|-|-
CASSSPGFEAFF
TGTGCCAGCAGCTCACCGGGTTTTGAAGCTTTCTTT
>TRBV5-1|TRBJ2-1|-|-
CASSSRYEQFF
TGCGCCAGCAGCTCTAGATATGAGCAGTTCTTC
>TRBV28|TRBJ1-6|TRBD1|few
CATYRGLSYNSPLHF
TGTGCCACGTACAGGGGGCTGTCCTATAATTCACCCCTCCACTTT
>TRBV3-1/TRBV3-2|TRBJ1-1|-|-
CASSQGANPEAFF
TGTGCCAGCAGCCAAGGGGCAAACCCTGAAGCTTTCTTT
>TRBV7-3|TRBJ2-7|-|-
CASSLSRVLSYEQYF
TGTGCCAGCAGCTTAAGTCGGGTCCTTTCCTACGAGCAGTACTTC
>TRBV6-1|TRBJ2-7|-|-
CASSEGGQGYEQYF
TGTGCCAGCAGTGAGGGGGGTCAGGGCTACGAGCAGTACTTC
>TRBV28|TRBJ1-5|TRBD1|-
CASTRRWDSVSSNQPQHF
TGTGCCAGCACCCGGAGGTGGGACAGCGTCTCTAGCAATCAGCCCCAGCATTTT
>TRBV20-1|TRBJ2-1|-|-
CSARGQEQFF
TGCAGTGCTAGAGGGCAGGAGCAGTTCTTC
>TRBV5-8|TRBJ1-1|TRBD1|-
CASSLGQGANTEAFF
TGTGCCAGCAGCTTGGGGCAGGGGGCGAACACTGAAGCTTTCTTT
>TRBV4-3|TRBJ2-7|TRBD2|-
CASSQDSLAGGSYEQYF
TGCGCCAGCAGCCAAGATAGCCTAGCGGGGGGTTCCTACGAGCAGTACTTC
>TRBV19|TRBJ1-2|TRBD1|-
CASSGTGAVNYGYTF
TGTGCCAGTAGTGGGACAGGGGCGGTGAACTATGGCTACACCTTC
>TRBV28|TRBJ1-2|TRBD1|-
CASRTGTGDGYGYTF
TGTGCCAGCAGGACTGGGACAGGGGATGGCTATGGCTACACCTTC
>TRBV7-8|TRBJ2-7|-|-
CASSLARFASSYEQYF
TGTGCCAGCAGCTTAGCAAGATTCGCGAGCTCCTACGAGCAGTACTTC
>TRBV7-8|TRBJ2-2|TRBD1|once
CASHPDRANTGELFF
TGTGCCAGCCACCCGGACAGGGCCAACACCGGGGAGCTGTTTTTT
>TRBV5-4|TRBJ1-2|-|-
CASSPNGGTTFNGYTF
TGTGCCAGCAGCCCGAATGGAGGAACGACTTTTAATGGCTACACCTTC
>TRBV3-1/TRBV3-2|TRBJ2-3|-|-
CAILEPGDTQYF
TGTGCCATATTGGAACCAGGGGATACGCAGTATTTT
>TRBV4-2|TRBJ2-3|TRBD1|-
CASSLYGTVGGDTQYF
TGTGCCAGCAGCCTATACGGGACAGTAGGCGGGGATACGCAGTATTTT
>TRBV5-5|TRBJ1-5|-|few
CASSLDNYQPQHF
TGTGCCAGCAGCTTGGACAATTATCAGCCCCAGCATTTT
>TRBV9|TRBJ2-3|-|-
CASSVVGGGGTDTQYF
TGTGCCAGCAGCGTAGTAGGGGGGGGCGGCACAGATACGCAGTATTTT
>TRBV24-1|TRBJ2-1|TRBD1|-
CATRDRKNEQFF
TGTGCCACCCGGGACAGAAAAAATGAGCAGTTCTTC